This T cell receptor beta chain is drawn from a study of T cell responses to AZD1222 COVID-19 vaccine. Whole-study context: Pooling was applied to second doses at about 4 or about 12 weeks.

Study-level results: Just a handful of AZD1222 recipients were seropositive at baseline. Clonal diversity may have been underestimated, and the donors were mostly white British, with more females than males.

Data came from immunoSEQ multiplex PCR; TCRdb stores just in-frame clones and leaves some out. There are roughly 170,000 clones in the sample; approximately 91% occur only once, and about 1.9% lies in the top ten. V dropped 5 bases and J dropped 6; count of bases not matched to a gene: 21. The germline CDR1 and CDR2 sequences are MNHEY and SMNVEV (reference sequence). This CDR3 comprises 19 residues. Points on this clone: Its specificity is unknown.

The chain carries TRBV27 and TRBJ2-2; 7 bases align to TRBD1. The sample in question was peripheral blood, obtained on day 0 of AZD1222 vaccination. This receptor was obtained from an adult in good health. The CDR3 region is CASSPSDRDGWTLAGELFF. The DNA for the CDR3 is TGTGCCAGCAGTCCCTCCGACAGGGACGGATGGACCCTCGCCGGGGAGCTGTTTTTT.